Presented here are 32 T cell receptor beta chains from one specimen sequenced in a study of blood T cell repertoires in COVID-19. Assay used: immunoSEQ multiplex PCR; TCRdb lists only in-frame clones, some missing. The sample contains 360,000 or so clones, 87% of which appear only once. Sequencing was performed on PBMCs or T cells enriched from blood (not recorded which). Receptors were obtained from a woman in her 30s who had recovered from COVID-19.

The chain recombines TRBV15 with TRBJ1-2; 8 positions match TRBD1. Germline V gives CDR1 LNHNV, CDR2 YYDKDF (reference sequence). After removal of 0 bases from V and 8 bases from J, the junction contained 8 bases not matched to a gene. This CDR3 region has 15 residues. The CDR3 nucleotides read TGTGCCACCAGCAGAGAACTTTCAGGGGGCATAGGCTACACCTTC. Its translation: CATSRELSGGIGYTF. Full variable domain (missing parts from reference TRBV15 and TRBJ1-2): DAMVIQNPRYQVTQFGKPVTLSCSQTLNHNVMYWYQQKSSQAPKLLFHYYDKDFNNEADTPDNFQSRRPNTSFCFLDIRSPGLGDTAMYLCATSRELSGGIGYTFGSGTRLTVV.

As DNA, the CDR3 is TGTGCCAGCAGTCTGGGGACTTATACAGATACGCAGTATTTT. Translated, it gives CASSLGTYTDTQYF. The V gene is TRBV28, the J gene TRBJ2-3, with D possibly TRBD2 on 6 matching bases. The V end was cut by 5 bases, the J end by 3 bases, with 12 bases between. This CDR3 spans 14 amino acids. From germline, CDR1 is MDHEN and CDR2 SYDVKM.

This chain uses TRBV28 with TRBJ2-1; 12 positions agree with TRBD2. The J segment lost 7 bases and the V segment lost 6 bases, leaving 7 bases of the junction unmatched. Germline V gene data show CDR1 as MDHEN and CDR2 as SYDVKM. CDR3 size: 15 residues. The CDR3 sequence is CASSFGTSGLNEQFF. Here the CDR3 DNA reads TGTGCCAGCAGCTTCGGGACTAGCGGGCTAAATGAGCAGTTCTTC.

This clone has just a few counts. The chain combines TRBV5-1 with TRBJ2-1, with 10 bases aligning to TRBD2. CDR1 is SGHRS and CDR2 is YFSETQ in the germline V gene. CDR3 length equals 18 residues. V dropped 0 bases and J dropped 2; count of bases not matched to a gene: 8. CDR3 loop: CASSLGLLAGQAYNEQFF. DNA for the CDR3: TGCGCCAGCAGCTTGGGATTACTAGCGGGGCAGGCCTACAATGAGCAGTTCTTC.

About this clone: Other DNA sequences in this sample translate to the same CDR3. The rearrangement links TRBV3-1 (or the pseudogene TRBV3-2) to TRBJ1-2; the D is unclear. The V gene's germline CDR1 is LGHDT and CDR2 YNNKEL (reference sequence). V lost 0 bases and J lost 8, with 7 bases in between. This CDR3 has 12 amino acids. CDR3 DNA sequence: TGTGCCAGCAGCCAAGAGTCTAAGGGCTACACCTTC. Its protein product is CASSQESKGYTF.

This clone was counted once. Here the CDR3 DNA reads TGCAGCGTTGATGGTGGGAGGCCCTACAATGAGCAGTTCTTC. It specifies CSVDGGRPYNEQFF. V is TRBV29-1 and J is TRBJ2-1; D may be TRBD2 (6 bases). CDR1 and CDR2 (germline): SQVTM, ANQGSEA. The CDR3 length is 14 residues. Deletions cut 3 bases from V and 2 bases from J, with 11 bases between.

V usage is TRBV27 and J usage is TRBJ2-2; the D gene is possibly TRBD2 (6 bases). This CDR3 has 14 amino acids. Trimming took 4 bases from V and 1 from J, leaving 7 bases between them. Germline CDR1 MNHEY, CDR2 SMNVEV (reference sequence). For the CDR3, the DNA is TGTGCCAGCAGTTCCGGGGGGAACACCGGGGAGCTGTTTTTT. Translating gives CASSSGGNTGELFF.

The rearrangement links TRBV19 to TRBJ2-7; D ambiguous. The CDR3 is 13 amino acids. Trimming removed 3 bases at V and 7 bases at J, with 13 bases between. Germline V gene data show CDR1 as LNHDA and CDR2 as SQIVND (reference sequence). As DNA, the CDR3 is TGTGCCAGTAGTATGGTTCTGCAGGCGGAGCAGTACTTC. Its protein product is CASSMVLQAEQYF.

This clone has only one observation. The chain couples TRBV4-1 to TRBJ1-2; 8 bases map to TRBD1. V gave up 3 bases and J gave up 4 bases; unmatched junction bases: 7. Germline CDR1 MGHRA, CDR2 YSYEKL. The CDR3 contains 15 residues. The CDR3 here is CASSHAQGESYGYTF. CDR3 bases: TGCGCCAGCAGCCATGCACAGGGGGAGAGCTATGGCTACACCTTC.

The chain joins TRBV6-2 or TRBV6-3 to TRBJ1-2, with 8 bases that match TRBD1. The CDR3 runs 17 residues. Germline trimming cut 6 bases from V and 2 bases from J; bases unmatched to any gene: 14. Germline CDR1 is MNHEY and CDR2 is SVGEGT. The CDR3 DNA is TGTGCCAGCAGCCGCCCGCGGACAGGGTTTGAGAACTATGGCTACACCTTC. The encoded protein is CASSRPRTGFENYGYTF.

This chain's CDR3 is CAIGQGAGGANVLTF. The DNA for the CDR3 is TGTGCCATAGGACAGGGCGCTGGTGGGGCCAACGTCCTGACTTTC. This sequence joins TRBV10-3 and TRBJ2-6; 8 nucleotides match TRBD1. Germline CDR1 ENHRY, CDR2 SYGVKD. The CDR3 has 15 amino acids. Trimming at V came to 9 bases and at J to 3 bases, leaving 7 bases not matched to a gene.

Details on this clone: Germline is not matched at one junction end, which may reflect a read error. The J gene is TRBJ2-1, the V gene TRBV3-1 (or the pseudogene TRBV3-2), with TRBD2 identical over 9 bases. The CDR3 loop spans 15 amino acids. In germline, CDR1 is LGHDT, CDR2 YNNKEL (reference sequence). CDR3 sequence (DNA): TGTGCCAGCAGCCAAGGACTAGCGGCCTACAGTGAGCAGTTCTTC. It yields the protein CASSQGLAAYSEQFF.

V and J are TRBV4-1 and TRBJ2-2; the match to TRBD2 covers 11 bases. There are 19 residues in the CDR3. Unmatched junction bases numbered 15, after V lost 4 bases and J lost 5 bases. The V gene's germline CDR1 is MGHRA and CDR2 YSYEKL. CDR3 DNA: TGCGCCAGCAGCCGCCGGGACAGCAGACTAGCGGGGCCTACCGGGGAGCTGTTTTTT. This translates into CASSRRDSRLAGPTGELFF.

The genes are TRBV24-1 and TRBJ2-1; 11 bases line up with TRBD2. CDR1 and CDR2 (germline): KGHDR, SFDVKD. V trimming: 4 bases; J trimming: 1 base; junction bases outside the gene matches: 2. The CDR3 spans 16 residues. CDR3: CATSDPSGRSYNEQFF. The CDR3 bases are TGTGCCACCAGTGACCCTAGCGGGAGGTCCTACAATGAGCAGTTCTTC.

The rearrangement joins TRBV10-3 to TRBJ2-2, with TRBD2 matching 13 bases. This CDR3 is built from 18 residues. Germline values: CDR1 ENHRY, CDR2 SYGVKD. The V gene end was trimmed by 7 bases and the J gene end by 1 base; junction bases not matched to a gene: 9. CDR3 nucleotide sequence: TGTGCCATCAAAACCGGGACTAGCGGGGCCATGAACACCGGGGAGCTGTTTTTT. Translated, it gives CAIKTGTSGAMNTGELFF.

The chain employs TRBV20-1 and TRBJ2-5; 10 nucleotides align to TRBD1. With 3 bases clipped from V and 3 bases from J, the junction kept 4 bases outside the gene matches. The germline V gene has CDR1 DFQATT and CDR2 SNEGSKA (reference sequence). The CDR3 covers 14 residues. CDR3 amino acids: CSASSGTGEETQYF. The CDR3 nucleotides are TGCAGTGCTAGTTCCGGGACAGGGGAAGAGACCCAGTACTTC.

In DNA form, the CDR3 reads TGTGCCAGCAGCATAGGGGGAACGGGGTCTTGGGTCAGAAACACCATATATTTT. Protein product: CASSIGGTGSWVRNTIYF. The V and J genes are TRBV11-2 and TRBJ1-3; TRBD1 might be the D (6 bases). Germline CDR1 is SGHAT and CDR2 is FQNNGV. V lost 5 bases and J 5 bases, leaving 25 bases between the germline ends. The CDR3 is 18 amino acids.

The gene calls are TRBV2 and TRBJ1-2; 8 bases line up with TRBD1. Germline CDR1 reads SNHLY; CDR2 reads FYNNEI. The CDR3 runs 14 residues. The V segment lost 2 bases and the J segment 7 bases; nucleotides outside the gene matches: 6. The CDR3 loop reads CASSETGGEAGYTF. DNA of the CDR3: TGTGCCAGCAGTGAAACAGGGGGAGAGGCTGGCTACACCTTC. Together with reference TRBV2 and TRBJ1-2, the CDR3 gives the full variable domain: EPEVTQTPSHQVTQMGQEVILRCVPISNHLYFYWYRQILGQKVEFLVSFYNNEISEKSEIFDDQFSVERPDGSNFTLKIRSTKLEDSAMYFCASSETGGEAGYTFGSGTRLTVV.

The chain uses TRBV19 and TRBJ2-7; 7 positions agree with TRBD1. The CDR3 has 15 residues. V lost 4 bases, J lost 0 bases, and 6 bases stayed unmatched. Germline CDR1 is LNHDA and CDR2 is SQIVND (reference sequence). The chain's CDR3 is CASSKGANPSYEQYF. The CDR3 DNA reads as TGTGCCAGTAGTAAGGGGGCGAACCCCTCCTACGAGCAGTACTTC.

This chain uses TRBV2 with TRBJ2-5, with D possibly being TRBD1 (6 bases). The ends were cut back, 11 bases at V and 5 bases at J, with 18 bases in the middle. CDR1 and CDR2 from the germline V gene are SNHLY and FYNNEI. CDR3 length: 13 residues. DNA of the CDR3: TGTGCCGGGCGTCTCAGGGGCGGGGAGACCCAGTACTTC. Protein sequence: CAGRLRGGETQYF.

This chain connects TRBV5-1 to TRBJ2-5; D is possibly TRBD1 (6 bases). The CDR3 spans 13 residues. Germline CDR1 is SGHRS and CDR2 is YFSETQ. Trimming pared 3 bases from V and 2 bases from J, leaving 8 bases between. CDR3 bases: TGCGCCAGCAGCTGGGACACTCAAGAGACCCAGTACTTC. Its translation: CASSWDTQETQYF.

Regarding this clone: No DNA is shown, since the ends of the CDR3 on it are uncertain; the CDR3 is the one TCRdb lists. This chain joins TRBV5-4 and TRBJ1-1; the DNA was not compared with TRBD1, the D call given in the table. Germline V gene sequence: CDR1 SGHNT, CDR2 YYREEE (reference sequence). The CDR3 is made up of 15 amino acids, end residues included. The CDR3 spells CASSFGQGAYTETFF.

The rearrangement links TRBV27 to TRBJ2-1, with D tentatively TRBD2 (6 bases). This CDR3 is 16 amino acids long. The germline V gene encodes CDR1 MNHEY and CDR2 SMNVEV (reference sequence). The V end was cut by 5 bases, the J end by 0 bases, with 14 bases between. The CDR3 sequence: CASSAASVRSYNEQFF. CDR3 sequence (DNA): TGTGCCAGCAGTGCCGCTAGCGTTCGCTCCTACAATGAGCAGTTCTTC.

The chain recombines TRBV3-1 (or the pseudogene TRBV3-2) with TRBJ1-1, with TRBD1 matching over 7 bases. V lost 3 bases and J lost 4; bases outside the gene matches: 8. Per germline, CDR1 LGHDT and CDR2 YNNKEL (reference sequence). CDR3 size: 15 residues. The CDR3 sequence is CASSQVRQGGTEAFF. Written as DNA, the CDR3 is TGTGCCAGCAGCCAGGTTCGACAGGGCGGCACTGAAGCTTTCTTT.

This sequence joins TRBV28 and TRBJ2-2, with D possibly TRBD2 on 5 matching bases. The germline V gene has CDR1 MDHEN and CDR2 SYDVKM. This CDR3 has 14 amino acids. Between the trimmed V and J ends, which lost 5 bases and 7 bases, there was a span of 14 bases. This CDR3 is CASSRLRRVGELFF. CDR3 DNA: TGTGCCAGCAGTCGACTAAGAAGGGTCGGGGAGCTGTTTTTT.

This rearrangement joins TRBV19 to TRBJ2-1; tentatively, D is TRBD1 (5 bases). Germline V gene sequence: CDR1 LNHDA, CDR2 SQIVND (reference sequence). CDR3 size: 15 residues. The V gene lost 1 base and the J gene lost 4 bases, with 11 bases spanning the gap. CDR3 nucleotide sequence: TGTGCCAGTAGTATAGTTCTTCGACAGTACAATGAGCAGTTCTTC. Its translation is CASSIVLRQYNEQFF.

This chain joins TRBV4-1 and TRBJ2-6; D might be TRBD1 (6 bases). Per germline, CDR1 MGHRA and CDR2 YSYEKL. Between the trimmed V and J ends, which lost 4 bases and 0 bases, there was a span of 13 bases. This CDR3 comprises 17 residues. CDR3 sequence reads: CASSPDRLASGANVLTF. Written as DNA, the CDR3 is TGCGCCAGCAGCCCGGACAGATTAGCCTCTGGGGCCAACGTCCTGACTTTC.

V usage is TRBV24-1 and J usage is TRBJ2-1; 10 nucleotides align to TRBD1. Looked up from germline, CDR1 is KGHDR and CDR2 is SFDVKD. The CDR3 sequence is 14 residues long. V was clipped by 11 bases and J by 6 bases; unmatched bases: 9. The CDR3 DNA reads as TGTGCCAAGGACAGGGGGGTTCGTGGCAATGAGCAGTTCTTC. It specifies CAKDRGVRGNEQFF.

This clone was seen a single time. The chain joins TRBV29-1 to TRBJ2-7, with 9 bases aligning to TRBD1. The germline gives CDR1 SQVTM, CDR2 ANQGSEA. The V segment lost 3 bases and the J segment 3 bases; nucleotides outside the gene matches: 6. CDR3 size: 14 residues. CDR3 DNA: TGCAGCGTTGACGGCCCGGGACAGGGCTACGAGCAGTACTTC. Residues: CSVDGPGQGYEQYF.

This chain joins TRBV5-1 and TRBJ1-4; D call uncertain. The V and J ends lost 3 bases and 8 bases respectively, with 17 bases between them. Germline-derived CDR1 and CDR2 are SGHRS and YFSETQ. This CDR3 region has 15 residues. CDR3 in amino acids: CASSSADLGGEKLFF. The CDR3 DNA sequence: TGCGCCAGCAGCTCCGCGGACTTAGGTGGGGAAAAACTGTTTTTT.

This chain uses TRBV6-5 with TRBJ1-2, with D possibly being TRBD1 (5 bases). Between the trimmed V and J ends, which lost 4 bases and 5 bases, there was a span of 14 bases. The CDR3 sequence is 14 residues long. CDR1 MNHEY and CDR2 SVGAGI come from the germline V gene. CDR3 nucleotide sequence: TGTGCCAGCAGTTTAAGTGGGGGGAGGTATGGCTACACCTTC. This encodes CASSLSGGRYGYTF.

The chain employs TRBV10-3 and TRBJ2-5, with 7 bases identical to TRBD1. Germline CDR1 and CDR2: ENHRY and SYGVKD. The J segment lost 4 bases and the V segment lost 7 bases, leaving 9 bases of the junction unmatched. This CDR3 is 14 amino acids long. The DNA for the CDR3 is TGTGCCATCAAACCGGGACAGTTGGGAGAGACCCAGTACTTC. Translation gives CAIKPGQLGETQYF.